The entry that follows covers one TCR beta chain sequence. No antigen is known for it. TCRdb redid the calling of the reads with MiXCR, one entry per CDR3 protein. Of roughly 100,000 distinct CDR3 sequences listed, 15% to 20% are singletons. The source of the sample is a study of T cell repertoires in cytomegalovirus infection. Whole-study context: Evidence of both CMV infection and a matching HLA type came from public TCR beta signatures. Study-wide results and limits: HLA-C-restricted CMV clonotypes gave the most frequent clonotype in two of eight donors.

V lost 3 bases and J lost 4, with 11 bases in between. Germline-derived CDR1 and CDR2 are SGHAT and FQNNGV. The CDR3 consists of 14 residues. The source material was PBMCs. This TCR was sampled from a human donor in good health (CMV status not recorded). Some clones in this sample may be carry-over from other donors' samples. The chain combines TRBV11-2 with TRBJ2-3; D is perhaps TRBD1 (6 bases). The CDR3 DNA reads TGTGCCAGCAGCTTTATGGGGGCTTCAGATACGCAGTATTTT. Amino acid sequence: CASSFMGASDTQYF. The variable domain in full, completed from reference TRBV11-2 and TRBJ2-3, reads EAGVAQSPRYKIIEKRQSVAFWCNPISGHATLYWYQQILGQGPKLLIQFQNNGVVDDSQLPKDRFSAERLKGVDSTLKIQPAKLEDSAVYLCASSFMGASDTQYFGPGTRLTVL.